These T cell receptor beta chains were read from a single sample in a study of cytomegalovirus exposure and HLA in healthy donors. The method was immunoSEQ multiplex PCR; TCRdb's version includes in-frame clones alone and lacks a portion of them. The sample lists under 200,000 clones, 60% to 80% occurring once. Sequences were obtained from PBMCs. Receptors were obtained from a male donor in good health and CMV-seronegative. Each CDR3 is given with its conserved first and last residue. D genes are given only for firm matches. Part of the rows lack a size; the others show once, few, many or a class for expanded clones.

d_gene	abundance	v_gene	j_gene	CDR3nt	CDR3aa
NA	NA	TRBV5-8	TRBJ2-7	TGTGCCAGCAGCTTCGCCGACAGGTACGAGCAGTACTTC	CASSFADRYEQYF
NA	NA	TRBV28	TRBJ2-7	TGTGCCAGCAGTTTTTCAGGGTCGGGCTCCTACGAGCAGTACTTC	CASSFSGSGSYEQYF
TRBD1	NA	TRBV28	TRBJ2-7	TGTGCCAGCAGTTCCCCAGAGGGACAGGGCTCCTACGAGCAGTACTTC	CASSSPEGQGSYEQYF
TRBD1	NA	TRBV6-1	TRBJ2-3	TGTGCCAGCAGTCGGGACAGAGATACGCAGTATTTT	CASSRDRDTQYF
NA	NA	TRBV7-7	TRBJ1-4	TGTGCCAGCAGCTTATCGGCGGGGAATAATGAAAAACTGTTTTTT	CASSLSAGNNEKLFF
NA	once	TRBV9	TRBJ1-4	TGTGCCAGCAGCGTAGGATTAGGAGAAAATGAAAAACTGTTTTTT	CASSVGLGENEKLFF
TRBD2	NA	TRBV15	TRBJ2-3	TGTGCCACCAGCAGGGGGGGAACTAGCGAGACTAGCACAGATACGCAGTATTTT	CATSRGGTSETSTDTQYF
NA	once	TRBV28	TRBJ1-2	TGTGCCAGCAGTTTACAAGGACATTCAAACTATGGCTACACCTTC	CASSLQGHSNYGYTF
NA	NA	TRBV10-3	TRBJ2-6	TGTGCCACTCAGCCAGGCGCGGGGGCCAACGTCCTGACTTTC	CATQPGAGANVLTF
TRBD1	NA	TRBV6-5	TRBJ2-3	TGTGCCAGCAGTCCAGACAGGGGGCGCCCCGATACGCAGTATTTT	CASSPDRGRPDTQYF
NA	NA	TRBV5-6	TRBJ2-2	TGTGCCAGCAGACTGGAAGGGGGCACCGGGGAGCTGTTTTTT	CASRLEGGTGELFF
TRBD2	few	TRBV7-3	TRBJ2-3	TGTGCCAGCAGCCATAGCGGGGGGCAGGCTACGCAGTATTTT	CASSHSGGQATQYF
TRBD1	NA	TRBV7-3	TRBJ2-2	TGTGCCAGCAGCGTCCCCGGGACAGTTAACACCGGGGAGCTGTTTTTT	CASSVPGTVNTGELFF
NA	NA	TRBV9	TRBJ2-7	TGTGCCAGCAGCGTAGGGGGGGGCCCAAAGGGCGAGCAGTACTTC	CASSVGGGPKGEQYF
TRBD1	NA	TRBV14	TRBJ1-2	TGTGCCAGCAGCCAAGCCGGGACAGGGAACTATGGCTACACCTTC	CASSQAGTGNYGYTF
NA	NA	TRBV5-5	TRBJ2-1	TGTGCCAGCAGCTTGGCAGGTTTCTCCTACAATGAGCAGTTCTTC	CASSLAGFSYNEQFF
NA	NA	TRBV18	TRBJ1-5	TGTGCCAGCTCAGACAAGCAAAGCAATCAGCCCCAGCATTTT	CASSDKQSNQPQHF
NA	NA	TRBV5-5	TRBJ1-1	TGTGCCAGCAGTTTGGGGCCTCTTGACACTGAAGCTTTCTTT	CASSLGPLDTEAFF
NA	NA	TRBV6-1	TRBJ1-5	TGTGCCAGCAGTGAAGAATCAGGGGAGAATCAGCCCCAGCATTTT	CASSEESGENQPQHF
TRBD1	NA	TRBV6-6	TRBJ1-5	TGTGCCAGCAACGACAGGGGCTCCTTTTCTAATCAGCCCCAGCATTTT	CASNDRGSFSNQPQHF
TRBD1	NA	TRBV6-5	TRBJ1-2	TGTGCCAGCAGTCGGACAGGAGGATATGGCTACACCTTC	CASSRTGGYGYTF
NA	NA	TRBV14	TRBJ2-7	TGTGCCAGCAGCCAACCTTACTACGAGCAGTACTTC	CASSQPYYEQYF
NA	NA	TRBV7-2	TRBJ2-1	TGTGCCAGCAGCCCAAAGACTAGTCATGACTCCTACAATGAGCAGTTCTTC	CASSPKTSHDSYNEQFF
TRBD1	NA	TRBV5-8	TRBJ2-7	TGTGCCAGCAACGACAGGGGCTACGAGCAGTACTTC	CASNDRGYEQYF
NA	NA	TRBV2	TRBJ2-3	TGTGCCAGCAATCCCTTCGCTATTCCTAGCACAGATACGCAGTATTTT	CASNPFAIPSTDTQYF
TRBD1	NA	TRBV5-6	TRBJ2-2	TGTGCCAGCAGCCCCCGGGACAGGGGAGGCGGGGAGCTGTTTTTT	CASSPRDRGGGELFF
TRBD1	once	TRBV4-1	TRBJ2-7	TGCGCCAGCAGCCAAGCAATCGGACAGGGGGACTCCGAGCAGTACTTC	CASSQAIGQGDSEQYF
NA	NA	TRBV5-3	TRBJ1-2	TGTGCCAGAAGCCCCCGGCGGGCAGGGGTCCTGATTAACTATGGCTACACCTTC	CARSPRRAGVLINYGYTF
TRBD2	NA	TRBV4-3	TRBJ2-7	TGCGCCAGCAGCCAGGGTGGACTAGCGGGAGTATCTCGCGAGCAGTACTTC	CASSQGGLAGVSREQYF
NA	NA	TRBV19	TRBJ2-1	TGTGCCAGTACCCCCCGTAGAGGAGGGCACAATGAGCAGTTCTTC	CASTPRRGGHNEQFF
TRBD1	NA	TRBV6-5	TRBJ1-1	TGTGCCAGCAGTTCCAGACACGACAGGGGTTTGGCTTTCTTT	CASSSRHDRGLAFF
NA	NA	TRBV5-1	TRBJ2-7	TGCGCCAGCAGCTTGGCAGCAGGGGCAGGCGAGCAGTACTTC	CASSLAAGAGEQYF
TRBD2	few	TRBV28	TRBJ2-3	TGTGCCAGCAGTCCGGGACTAGCTCGGGGAGATACGCAGTATTTT	CASSPGLARGDTQYF
TRBD1	NA	TRBV5-1	TRBJ2-7	TGCGCCAGCAGCTTTGGACAGGGGGCAGGGGCCTACGAGCAGTACTTC	CASSFGQGAGAYEQYF
TRBD2	NA	TRBV7-9	TRBJ2-5	TGTGCCAGCAGCTTAGCGCGGGGCGGGGGACTCCAAGAGACCCAGTACTTC	CASSLARGGGLQETQYF
NA	once	TRBV6-5	TRBJ2-2	TGTGCCAGCAGTTACTCGTTGGGGAGCGCCGGGGAGCTGTTTTTT	CASSYSLGSAGELFF
NA	few	TRBV4-2	TRBJ1-2	TGTGCCAGCAGCCTCCTCAAAGGGAGTAACTATGGCTACACCTTC	CASSLLKGSNYGYTF
NA	NA	TRBV7-9	TRBJ1-1	TGTGCCAGCAGCTTTTCCTCCTCGAACACTGAAGCTTTCTTT	CASSFSSSNTEAFF
TRBD1	NA	TRBV2	TRBJ2-7	TGTGCCAGCAGCCGGGACAGCTCCTACGAGCAGTACTTC	CASSRDSSYEQYF
TRBD2	NA	TRBV13	TRBJ2-1	TGTGCCAGCAGCTCCGTGGGAGGGCGGGAGTCGGTCAATGAGCAGTTCTTC	CASSSVGGRESVNEQFF
NA	NA	TRBV28	TRBJ2-3	TGTGCCCTTAGCAGGGTGGAAAGCACAGATACGCAGTATTTT	CALSRVESTDTQYF